Listed below are T cell receptor beta chains from one sample, sequenced in a study of T cell responses to AZD1222 COVID-19 vaccine. Profiling relied on immunoSEQ multiplex PCR, and the TCRdb table lists in-frame clones only, not all of them. The sample contains more than 85,000 clones, around four fifths of which appear only once. Sequencing used peripheral blood, obtained on day 0 of AZD1222 vaccination. These receptors came from an adult in good health. The CDR3 runs from the conserved cysteine through the conserved F or W. The D gene is left open where the match is weak. Clone size appears in some rows only: once, few, many, or a class for an expanded clone.

-,-,TRBV10-1,TRBJ2-2,CASSDAKGPGELFF,TGCGCCAGCAGCGATGCAAAAGGGCCCGGGGAGCTGTTTTTT
TRBD2,-,TRBV10-1,TRBJ2-1,CASIGLAGTEQFF,TGCGCCAGCATTGGACTAGCGGGGACCGAGCAGTTCTTC
TRBD1,-,TRBV7-8,TRBJ2-7,CASSAAGTVFEQYF,TGTGCCAGCAGCGCGGCCGGGACAGTGTTCGAGCAGTACTTC
-,-,TRBV5-4,TRBJ2-1,CASSPSAGYNEQFF,TGTGCCAGCAGCCCCTCGGCGGGATACAATGAGCAGTTCTTC
-,-,TRBV6-5,TRBJ2-7,CASSQQGYEQYF,TGTGCCAGCAGTCAACAGGGCTACGAGCAGTACTTC
-,-,TRBV4-3,TRBJ2-5,CASSQGPWETQYF,TGCGCCAGCAGCCAAGGACCCTGGGAGACCCAGTACTTC
-,-,TRBV30,TRBJ1-6,CAWSVDSRDNSPLHF,TGTGCCTGGAGTGTGGACTCCCGAGATAATTCACCCCTCCACTTT
TRBD1,few,TRBV7-8,TRBJ1-1,CASSLRTGVMNTEAFF,TGTGCCAGCAGCCTTAGGACAGGGGTGATGAACACTGAAGCTTTCTTT
-,once,TRBV19,TRBJ1-4,CASSIGGLSNEKLFF,TGTGCCAGTAGTATAGGGGGGCTTTCCAATGAAAAACTGTTTTTT
-,-,TRBV18,TRBJ1-5,CASSSRQSNQPQHF,TGTGCCAGCTCATCAAGACAGAGCAATCAGCCCCAGCATTTT
-,-,TRBV19,TRBJ2-3,CASSIGQASTDTQYF,TGTGCCAGTAGTATAGGACAGGCTAGCACAGATACGCAGTATTTT
-,-,TRBV29-1,TRBJ2-5,CSVEKGIQETQYF,TGCAGCGTTGAAAAGGGGATCCAAGAGACCCAGTACTTC
TRBD1,few,TRBV9,TRBJ1-3,CASSLTGFRDTIYF,TGTGCCAGCAGCTTGACAGGGTTCAGAGACACCATATATTTT
-,-,TRBV7-2,TRBJ1-6,CASSFGQPPNSPLHF,TGTGCCAGCAGTTTTGGACAGCCCCCTAATTCACCCCTCCACTTT
-,-,TRBV27,TRBJ1-5,CASRGAGNQPQHF,TGTGCCAGCAGGGGGGCTGGCAATCAGCCCCAGCATTTT
-,-,TRBV18,TRBJ1-4,CASSLQSFATNEKLFF,TGTGCCAGCTCACTCCAATCGTTTGCAACTAATGAAAAACTGTTTTTT
-,few,TRBV15,TRBJ2-1,CATSRAVGEQFF,TGTGCCACCAGCAGAGCGGTGGGTGAGCAGTTCTTC
-,-,TRBV7-9,TRBJ1-2,CASSLSGSGYGYTF,TGTGCCAGCAGCTTGTCGGGGTCTGGCTATGGCTACACCTTC
-,-,TRBV11-2,TRBJ2-3,CASSQDGHVGNTQYF,TGTGCCAGCAGCCAAGACGGTCATGTAGGCAATACGCAGTATTTT
-,-,TRBV11-2,TRBJ1-1,CASSPRGGDEAFF,TGTGCCAGCAGCCCGAGAGGGGGGGACGAAGCTTTCTTT
-,-,TRBV7-9,TRBJ2-3,CASSLGAADRDTQYF,TGTGCCAGCAGCTTAGGTGCGGCAGACAGGGATACGCAGTATTTT
TRBD2,-,TRBV10-3,TRBJ2-1,CAISEGTELAGESNEQFF,TGTGCCATCAGTGAAGGTACAGAACTAGCGGGAGAGAGCAATGAGCAGTTCTTC
TRBD2,-,TRBV18,TRBJ2-1,CASSPQELAGGFILNEQFF,TGTGCCAGCTCACCACAGGAACTAGCGGGCGGGTTTATCCTGAATGAGCAGTTCTTC
TRBD2,-,TRBV5-6,TRBJ2-1,CASSITGTSGFFYNEQFF,TGTGCCAGCAGCATCACCGGGACTAGCGGGTTCTTTTACAATGAGCAGTTCTTC
-,-,TRBV5-1,TRBJ1-4,CASSLMGVKNEKLFF,TGCGCCAGCAGCTTGATGGGAGTAAAAAATGAAAAACTGTTTTTT
TRBD2,-,TRBV18,TRBJ2-2,CASSPRTSGTVDTGELFF,TGTGCCAGCTCACCGAGGACTAGCGGGACCGTAGACACCGGGGAGCTGTTTTTT
-,-,TRBV7-8,TRBJ1-4,CASSPLLATNEKLFF,TGTGCCAGCAGCCCTCTCCTTGCTACTAATGAAAAACTGTTTTTT
-,-,TRBV18,TRBJ2-3,CASSPGVSTDTQYF,TGTGCCAGCTCACCGGGGGTTAGCACAGATACGCAGTATTTT